Following are 9 T cell receptor beta chains from one sample sequenced in a study of blood T cell repertoires in COVID-19. Libraries were prepared by immunoSEQ multiplex PCR; TCRdb keeps only in-frame clonotypes and omits some of them. The repertoire includes 150,000 or so clones, 70% to 85% of them detected once, and about 24% sits in the top ten. The sequenced sample consisted of peripheral blood. The source is a woman aged 80 or over with acute or convalescent COVID-19.

V gene TRBV7-5 combines with J gene TRBJ2-7; TRBD1, the table's D call, lacks a check against the DNA. TRBV7-5 is deemed a pseudogene. The CDR3 consists of 13 residues. CDR3: CVRSSPDRGGQYF. CDR3 nucleotides: TGTGTCAGAAGCTCCCCAGACAGGGGCGGGCAGTACTTC.

This clone was counted a single time. The rearrangement joins TRBV25-1 to TRBJ2-1, with 12 positions matching TRBD2. This CDR3 is 18 amino acids long. CDR1 and CDR2 from the germline V gene are MGHDK and SYGVNS. V trimming: 2 bases; J trimming: 7 bases; junction bases outside the gene matches: 12. Here the CDR3 DNA reads TGTGCCAGCAGTGAAAAGATCCCGACTAGCGGGAGTCGTAATGAGCAGTTCTTC. It codes for CASSEKIPTSGSRNEQFF.

The rearrangement joins TRBV5-5 to TRBJ2-5; 7 nucleotides line up with TRBD2. Per the germline V gene, CDR1 is SGHKS and CDR2 is YYEKEE (reference sequence). V was clipped by 1 base and J by 0 bases; unmatched bases: 12. There are 18 residues in the CDR3. The CDR3 region is CASSLSTSERYHQETQYF. DNA for the CDR3: TGTGCCAGCAGCTTGTCAACTAGCGAACGGTACCACCAAGAGACCCAGTACTTC.

The chain combines TRBV5-4 with TRBJ2-2; a weak D match, TRBD1 (6 bases). With 0 bases removed from V and 5 bases from J, the gap between germline ends came to 8 bases. Germline-derived CDR1 and CDR2 are SGHNT and YYREEE (reference sequence). This CDR3 region has 14 residues. The CDR3 sequence is CASSLDRGTGELFF. In DNA, the CDR3 is TGTGCCAGCAGCTTGGATAGGGGGACCGGGGAGCTGTTTTTT.

J is TRBJ2-1 and V is TRBV4-2, with D perhaps matching TRBD1 (6 bases). The CDR3 has 15 residues. The V gene's germline CDR1 is LGHNA and CDR2 YNFKEQ. V shed 0 bases and J shed 11 bases, with 17 bases lying between them. The CDR3 DNA reads as TGTGCCAGCAGCCAAGAGGGAGCCTCAGGGGATCAGCAGTTCTTC. Amino acids: CASSQEGASGDQQFF.

This chain links TRBV30 with TRBJ2-1, with TRBD2 as a possible D gene (6 bases). Per the germline V gene, CDR1 is GTSNPN and CDR2 is SVGIG (reference sequence). The CDR3 sequence is 13 residues long. V was cut by 0 bases and J by 7 bases, with 10 bases left in between. CDR3 nucleotide sequence: TGTGCCTGGAGTGTAGGGAGGCGAAATGAGCAGTTCTTC. Encoded protein: CAWSVGRRNEQFF.

The chain joins TRBV5-6 to TRBJ2-5, with TRBD2 matching 13 bases. J lost 4 bases, V lost 4 bases, and 7 bases had no gene match. Germline V gives CDR1 SGHDT, CDR2 YYEEEE. CDR3 size: 16 residues. The CDR3, as DNA: TGTGCCAGCAGCACAGGGACTAGCGGGAAGGGAGAGACCCAGTACTTC. Encoded protein: CASSTGTSGKGETQYF.

The chain uses TRBV7-6 and TRBJ1-2, with a weak D call TRBD1 (5 bases). Trimming shortened V by 4 bases and J by 6 bases, and 15 bases separated the two germline ends. This CDR3 is built from 14 residues. Germline CDR1 reads SGHVS; CDR2 reads FNYEAQ. The CDR3 nucleotides read TGTGCCAGCAGCTCCCTGGGGGGAGGGCATGGCTACACCTTC. It encodes CASSSLGGGHGYTF.

This chain connects TRBV5-4 to TRBJ1-4; D is perhaps TRBD1 (6 bases). The CDR3 runs to 17 residues. V lost 0 bases and J lost 5, with 17 bases in between. CDR1 is SGHNT, CDR2 YYREEE, per germline (reference sequence). In DNA, the CDR3 is TGTGCCAGCAGCTTGGCCGGGGGGGGCCACTTCAATGAAAAACTGTTTTTT. Translation: CASSLAGGGHFNEKLFF.